Detailed here is one T cell receptor (beta chain). Germline CDR1 and CDR2: LNHDA and SQIVND (reference sequence). CDR3 size: 12 residues. V was pared by 9 bases and J by 7 bases, with 12 bases between. This specimen belongs to a study of blood T cell repertoires in COVID-19. Overall study: Material from acute and convalescent COVID-19 was sourced from the United States, Italy and Spain.

Libraries were prepared by immunoSEQ multiplex PCR; TCRdb keeps only in-frame clonotypes and omits some of them. The sample shows approximately 190,000 clones, 80% to 95% of them seen only once. The TCR sequence derives from a man aged 45-60 years with acute or convalescent COVID-19. The sequenced sample consisted of peripheral blood. The J gene is TRBJ2-2, the V gene TRBV19, with D maybe TRBD2 (5 bases). The CDR3: CASLGGSGELFF. The CDR3 nucleotides are TGTGCCAGCCTAGGAGGAAGCGGGGAGCTGTTTTTT.